This TCR beta chain was recorded in a study of blood T cell repertoires in COVID-19. For the study at large: Both acute and convalescent COVID-19 samples were obtained from the United States, Italy and Spain. PBMCs, B-cell-depleted T cells, or T cells provided the cDNA or gDNA that made up the material.

Germline V CDR1 and CDR2: SGHTA, FQGNSA. J lost 3 bases, V lost 5 bases, and 6 bases had no gene match. The CDR3 is made up of 15 amino acids. In the original processing: From reference gene primer amplification, estimates of nucleated cell counts were derived. The data were produced by immunoSEQ multiplex PCR, yet TCRdb's version contains in-frame clones alone and is incomplete. V, J and clone size were drawn from that table, and D and trimming were deduced from the DNA. Of about 180,000 clones detected, roughly 85% appear once; the ten largest clones hold roughly 9.8%. The rearrangement uses TRBV7-2 and TRBJ2-3, with 9 bases that match TRBD1. Sequenced: peripheral blood. This clonotype originated in a human donor with active or convalescent COVID-19. The donor label of this sample is uncertain. The CDR3 DNA follows: TGTGCCAGCAGCCGCCAGGGACAGGGAACAGATACGCAGTATTTT. This gives the protein CASSRQGQGTDTQYF.